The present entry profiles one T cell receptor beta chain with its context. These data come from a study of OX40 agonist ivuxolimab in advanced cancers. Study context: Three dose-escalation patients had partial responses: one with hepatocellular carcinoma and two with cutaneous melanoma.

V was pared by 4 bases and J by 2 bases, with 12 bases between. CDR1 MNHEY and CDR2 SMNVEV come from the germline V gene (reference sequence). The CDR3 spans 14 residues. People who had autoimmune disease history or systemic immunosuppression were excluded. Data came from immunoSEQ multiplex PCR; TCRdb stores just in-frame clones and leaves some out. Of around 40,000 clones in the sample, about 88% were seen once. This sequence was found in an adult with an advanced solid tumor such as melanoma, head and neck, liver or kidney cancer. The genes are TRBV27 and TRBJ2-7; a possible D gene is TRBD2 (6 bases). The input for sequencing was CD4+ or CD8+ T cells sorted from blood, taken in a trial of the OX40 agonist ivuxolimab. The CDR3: CASSSRDSTYEQYF. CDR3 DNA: TGTGCCAGCAGTTCTCGGGACTCCACCTACGAGCAGTACTTC.